This T cell receptor beta chain stems from a study of cytomegalovirus exposure and HLA in healthy donors. Findings of the study overall: Later analysis placed DRB1 highest and HLA-C lowest in TCR association rates, which differed by HLA locus.

Donors sampled were nominally healthy, though unrecorded immune exposures were likely. On this clone: Its antigen is unidentified.

Trimming took 6 bases from V and 7 from J; bases not matched to a gene: 12. The CDR3 spans 15 residues. Germline values: CDR1 MNHNY, CDR2 SVGAGI (reference sequence). The PCR contained 60 Vbeta and 13 Jbeta primers. The table came from immunoSEQ multiplex PCR; TCRdb's copy has only in-frame clones and leaves some out. This sample has about 150,000 clones; roughly 83% occur once, and the top ten carry roughly 7.1%. Sequencing was done on a sample of PBMCs. The chain links TRBV6-6 to TRBJ2-5; TRBD2 matches 9 bases. This clonotype was sampled from a man aged 25 to 45 in good health and CMV-seropositive. CDR3 sequence (DNA): TGTGCCAGCAGCCGCGAACTCGGGACTAGCTTGACCCAGTACTTC. It specifies CASSRELGTSLTQYF.